This T cell receptor (beta chain) was captured in a study of control samples from healthy donors and cancer patients. Assay: immunoSEQ multiplex PCR; the TCRdb copy retains only in-frame clones and omits some. The sample lists roughly 95,000 clones; about 89% were seen once. With V trimmed by 1 base and J by 2 bases, 5 bases remained unmatched. The length of the CDR3 is 15 residues. Germline loops: CDR1 SGHTA, CDR2 FQGNSA. The J gene is TRBJ2-7, the V gene TRBV7-2, with TRBD2 matching over 7 bases. The sample was blood. This clonotype was sampled from a young woman in good health. In nucleotides, the CDR3 is TGTGCCAGCAGCTTAGGGCGGGAGTACGCCTACGAGCAGTACTTC. Translating it yields CASSLGREYAYEQYF. Combining the CDR3 with reference TRBV7-2 and TRBJ2-7 gives the whole variable domain GAGVSQSPSNKVTEKGKDVELRCDPISGHTALYWYRQSLGQGLEFLIYFQGNSAPDKSGLPSDRFSAERTGGSVSTLTIQRTQQEDSAVYLCASSLGREYAYEQYFGPGTRLTVT.